The 26 T cell receptor beta chains in this list originate from one sample, sequenced in a study of cytomegalovirus exposure and HLA in healthy donors. Primers included in the PCR were 60 Vbeta and 13 Jbeta primers. Assay: immunoSEQ multiplex PCR; the TCRdb copy retains only in-frame clones and omits some. This table holds some 100,000 clones, 55% to 75% found once. The specimen was PBMCs. These receptors were taken from a woman in her seventies in good health and CMV-seropositive.

The chain couples TRBV2 to TRBJ2-3; 10 bases agree with TRBD1. The V segment lost 6 bases and the J segment 4 bases; nucleotides outside the gene matches: 7. This CDR3 is 15 amino acids long. Germline V gene sequence: CDR1 SNHLY, CDR2 FYNNEI. CDR3 DNA sequence: TGTGCCAGCAGCGCTGGGACAGGGGTGGCAGATACGCAGTATTTT. It is translated as CASSAGTGVADTQYF. The full variable domain, rest sourced from reference TRBV2 and TRBJ2-3, is EPEVTQTPSHQVTQMGQEVILRCVPISNHLYFYWYRQILGQKVEFLVSFYNNEISEKSEIFDDQFSVERPDGSNFTLKIRSTKLEDSAMYFCASSAGTGVADTQYFGPGTRLTVL.

V gene TRBV7-2 combines with J gene TRBJ1-3; the match to TRBD1 covers 7 bases. This CDR3 comprises 14 residues. Germline CDR1 is SGHTA and CDR2 is FQGNSA. After removal of 4 bases from V and 4 bases from J, the junction contained 4 bases not matched to a gene. CDR3 DNA sequence: TGTGCCAGCAGCTCACAGGGGAGCGGAAACACCATATATTTT. It encodes CASSSQGSGNTIYF.

The J gene is TRBJ2-6, the V gene TRBV2; no clear D gene. The CDR3 runs to 17 residues. The germline gives CDR1 SNHLY, CDR2 FYNNEI. Trimming cost V 4 bases and J 0 bases, with 13 bases left between them. The CDR3: CASSVQAGLSGANVLTF. DNA for the CDR3: TGTGCCAGCAGTGTGCAGGCCGGCCTCTCTGGGGCCAACGTCCTGACTTTC. The variable domain in full, completed from reference TRBV2 and TRBJ2-6, reads EPEVTQTPSHQVTQMGQEVILRCVPISNHLYFYWYRQILGQKVEFLVSFYNNEISEKSEIFDDQFSVERPDGSNFTLKIRSTKLEDSAMYFCASSVQAGLSGANVLTFGAGSRLTVL.

Of note for this clone: The sample holds other DNA sequences that translate to the same CDR3. The chain uses TRBV11-1 and TRBJ1-1, with a possible D match to TRBD1 (5 bases). Trimming left V 5 bases short and J 1 base short, with 8 bases between. In germline, CDR1 is SGHAT, CDR2 FQDESV (reference sequence). This CDR3 has 13 amino acids. The CDR3 nucleotides are TGTGCCAGCAGCCCAAGGGGGAACACTGAAGCTTTCTTT. This encodes CASSPRGNTEAFF.

The J gene is TRBJ1-5, the V gene TRBV7-6; D is uncertain. Trimming pared 1 base from V and 7 bases from J, leaving 17 bases between. Germline V gene sequence: CDR1 SGHVS, CDR2 FNYEAQ. This CDR3 is built from 16 residues. The CDR3 DNA follows: TGTGCCAGCAGCTTAGGAGGGATCGGGGTCGGCCAGCCCCAGCATTTT. Translation gives CASSLGGIGVGQPQHF.

This chain joins TRBV7-2 and TRBJ2-5; TRBD2 agrees at 7 bases. Unmatched junction bases numbered 7, after V lost 1 base and J lost 5 bases. CDR1 and CDR2 (germline): SGHTA, FQGNSA. The CDR3 spans 15 residues. The CDR3 region is CASSLGGGGRETQYF. As DNA, the CDR3 is TGTGCCAGCAGCTTAGGGGGCGGGGGTCGCGAGACCCAGTACTTC. The whole variable domain, remainder taken from reference TRBV7-2 and TRBJ2-5, is GAGVSQSPSNKVTEKGKDVELRCDPISGHTALYWYRQSLGQGLEFLIYFQGNSAPDKSGLPSDRFSAERTGGSVSTLTIQRTQQEDSAVYLCASSLGGGGRETQYFGPGTRLLVL.

The chain recombines TRBV10-1 with TRBJ1-1; weak D call: TRBD1 (5 bases). The CDR3 consists of 13 residues. Germline CDR1 and CDR2: WNHNN and SYGVQD (reference sequence). Trimming cost V 2 bases and J 5 bases, with 9 bases left between them. CDR3 coding DNA: TGCGCCAGCAGTGAGGCAGGGAGGACTGAAGCTTTCTTT. Translated: CASSEAGRTEAFF.

On this clone: This sample includes further DNA sequences coding for the same CDR3. This chain links TRBV7-9 with TRBJ2-2; D is undetermined. CDR1 is SEHNR and CDR2 is FQNEAQ in the germline V gene (reference sequence). Trimming removed 5 bases from V and 7 bases from J, with 5 bases in between. The CDR3 contains 11 residues. The CDR3 nucleotides are TGTGCCAGCAGCCCGGTCGGGGAGCTGTTTTTT. This gives the protein CASSPVGELFF.

This clone was recorded only once. The chain combines TRBV5-4 with TRBJ2-7; TRBD1 is a possible D gene (6 bases). Germline loops: CDR1 SGHNT, CDR2 YYREEE (reference sequence). The CDR3 sequence is 14 residues long. Between the trimmed V and J ends, which lost 4 bases and 7 bases, there was a span of 18 bases. The CDR3 nucleotides read TGTGCCAGCAGCCCGGTGGGGGCTACGGGGGAGCAGTACTTC. This sequence encodes CASSPVGATGEQYF.

This clone was picked up one time. The J gene is TRBJ2-5, the V gene TRBV27, with 9 bases identical to TRBD2. CDR1 MNHEY and CDR2 SMNVEV come from the germline V gene (reference sequence). The V segment lost 5 bases and the J segment 2 bases; nucleotides outside the gene matches: 3. This CDR3 region has 14 residues. The CDR3 region is CASSRLAAQETQYF. CDR3 nucleotides: TGTGCCAGCAGTCGACTAGCGGCTCAAGAGACCCAGTACTTC.

The gene calls are TRBV7-2 and TRBJ2-7; 10 nucleotides match TRBD2. Unmatched junction bases numbered 7, after V lost 2 bases and J lost 3 bases. This CDR3 region has 16 residues. The V gene's germline CDR1 is SGHTA and CDR2 FQGNSA. The CDR3 DNA follows: TGTGCCAGCAGCTTATCGCTAGCGGGGGCCGGCTACGAGCAGTACTTC. Protein product: CASSLSLAGAGYEQYF.

There are a few counts of this clone. The chain has TRBV6-1 and TRBJ1-5; D is possibly TRBD1 (5 bases). Germline V gene data show CDR1 as MNHNS and CDR2 as SASEGT. Deletions cut 6 bases from V and 1 base from J, with 13 bases between. The CDR3 has 15 residues. DNA of the CDR3: TGTGCCAGCAGCTCAGGGTCCGGGAGCAATCAGCCCCAGCATTTT. The encoded protein is CASSSGSGSNQPQHF.

This clone was observed once. The rearrangement joins TRBV4-1 to TRBJ2-1, with TRBD2 matching over 8 bases. The CDR3 totals 15 residues. The germline V gene has CDR1 MGHRA and CDR2 YSYEKL. V shed 4 bases and J 9 bases; nucleotides not matched to a gene: 11. CDR3 residues: CASSPQLAGRSEQFF. In nucleotides, the CDR3 is TGCGCCAGCAGCCCCCAATTAGCGGGGAGATCTGAGCAGTTCTTC.

The chain uses TRBV7-2 and TRBJ1-1, with a weak D call TRBD1 (5 bases). V gave up 3 bases and J gave up 1 base, with 15 bases separating them. This CDR3 region has 16 residues. Germline assignment: CDR1 SGHTA and CDR2 FQGNSA. The CDR3 region is CASSFGTFGPNTEAFF. For the CDR3, the DNA is TGTGCCAGCAGCTTCGGGACTTTTGGACCGAACACTGAAGCTTTCTTT.

The V call is TRBV7-9, the J call TRBJ2-7, with TRBD1 identical over 7 bases. V lost 5 bases and J lost 9; bases outside the gene matches: 4. The CDR3 extends over 11 amino acids. Germline loops: CDR1 SEHNR, CDR2 FQNEAQ (reference sequence). DNA of the CDR3: TGTGCCAGCAGCGCCCGACAGGGGCAGTACTTC. Protein sequence: CASSARQGQYF.

The CDR3 DNA reads TGTGCCAGCAGCGCAGGGGCGAACACTGAAGCTTTCTTT. It translates to CASSAGANTEAFF. The chain is built from TRBV5-5 and TRBJ1-1; a possible D gene is TRBD1 (6 bases). Germline CDR1 is SGHKS and CDR2 is YYEKEE (reference sequence). CDR3 length: 13 amino acids. The V end lost 4 bases, the J end lost 1 base, and 8 bases lay between the germline ends.

CDR3 region: CASTPGNSNQPQHF. DNA of the CDR3: TGTGCCAGCACTCCGGGAAATAGCAATCAGCCCCAGCATTTT. V and J are TRBV2 and TRBJ1-5; no definite D call. The V end was cut by 7 bases, the J end by 0 bases, with 10 bases between. Germline values: CDR1 SNHLY, CDR2 FYNNEI. The CDR3 contains 14 residues.

The chain couples TRBV5-5 to TRBJ1-3, with D possibly being TRBD1 (5 bases). This CDR3 region has 15 residues. Trimming removed 2 bases from V and 0 bases from J, with 9 bases in between. Germline-derived CDR1 and CDR2 are SGHKS and YYEKEE (reference sequence). The CDR3 protein is CASSLQVYSGNTIYF. The CDR3 DNA reads as TGTGCCAGCAGCTTACAGGTTTACTCTGGAAACACCATATATTTT.

This chain connects TRBV7-9 to TRBJ1-2, with D unresolved. This CDR3 has 12 residues. With 5 bases removed from V and 4 bases from J, the gap between germline ends came to 8 bases. Germline lookup yields CDR1 SEHNR and CDR2 FQNEAQ (reference sequence). The DNA of the CDR3 is TGTGCCAGCAGCGAGATGTCCTATGGCTACACCTTC. It specifies CASSEMSYGYTF.

The V and J genes are TRBV30 and TRBJ2-5, with 8 nucleotides matching TRBD1. The J call may not be correct, given that the DNA end is closer to TRBJ2-7. The CDR3 length is 13 residues. CDR1 and CDR2 (germline): GTSNPN, SVGIG (reference sequence). CDR3 protein: CAWRGQATYEQYF. The CDR3 DNA reads TGTGCCTGGAGGGGACAGGCGACCTACGAGCAGTACTTC.

The chain has TRBV6-5 and TRBJ2-2, with a possible D match to TRBD2 (7 bases). Deletions cut 0 bases from V and 16 bases from J, with 18 bases between. Germline CDR1 and CDR2: MNHEY and SVGAGI. This CDR3 spans 14 amino acids. CDR3 DNA sequence: TGTGCCAGCAGTTACTCGGGGGGGGCCGGAAATCCGTTTTTT. Protein sequence: CASSYSGGAGNPFF.

The chain has TRBV10-3 and TRBJ2-5; possibly TRBD2 for D (5 bases). Trimming cost V 6 bases and J 0 bases, with 11 bases left between them. In germline, CDR1 is ENHRY, CDR2 SYGVKD. This CDR3 region has 14 residues. CDR3 in DNA: TGTGCCATCAGGGATTCGGGGTACCAAGAGACCCAGTACTTC. This sequence encodes CAIRDSGYQETQYF.

This chain uses TRBV18 with TRBJ1-1, with 8 bases fitting TRBD1. The germline CDR1 and CDR2 sequences are KGHSH and LQKENI. This CDR3 contains 17 residues. Trimming at V came to 3 bases and at J to 1 base, leaving 10 bases not matched to a gene. The CDR3 region has the DNA TGTGCCAGCTCACCGCAGGACAGGGAGTTGGGGAACACTGAAGCTTTCTTT. It translates to CASSPQDRELGNTEAFF.

This clone was seen more than once but under ten times. This chain uses TRBV6-4 with TRBJ1-4; no clear D gene. The CDR3 is 16 amino acids. In germline, CDR1 is MRHNA, CDR2 SNTAGT. The V and J ends lost 4 bases and 4 bases respectively, with 16 bases between them. The CDR3 nucleotides read TGTGCCAGCAGTGTCCAAGCCGTACCCTTTAATGAAAAACTGTTTTTT. This gives the protein CASSVQAVPFNEKLFF.

The chain's CDR3 is CASSRRTDFMNTEAFF. The CDR3 bases are TGTGCCAGCAGTCGGAGAACGGATTTCATGAACACTGAAGCTTTCTTT. This rearrangement joins TRBV27 to TRBJ1-1; D is ambiguous. There are 16 residues in the CDR3. The ends were cut back, 5 bases at V and 0 bases at J, with 16 bases in the middle. CDR1 and CDR2 from the germline V gene are MNHEY and SMNVEV (reference sequence).

This chain joins TRBV30 and TRBJ1-1; TRBD1 agrees at 7 bases. The CDR3 has 13 residues. CDR1 and CDR2 from the germline V gene are GTSNPN and SVGIG (reference sequence). Germline trimming cut 5 bases from V and 1 base from J; bases unmatched to any gene: 4. CDR3 amino acids: CAWGWTGNTEAFF. CDR3 nucleotides: TGTGCCTGGGGTTGGACAGGGAACACTGAAGCTTTCTTT. Based on the CDR3 plus reference TRBV30 and TRBJ1-1, the full variable domain is SQTIHQWPATLVQPVGSPLSLECTVEGTSNPNLYWYRQAAGRGLQLLFYSVGIGQISSEVPQNLSASRPQDRQFILSSKKLLLSDSGFYLCAWGWTGNTEAFFGQGTRLTVV.